The 23 T cell receptor beta chains reported below all come from one sample, sequenced in a study of prognosis after radiotherapy for stage I lung cancer. By two-round multiplex PCR, the TCR beta CDR3 was amplified from genomic DNA. Primers specific to each TRBV and TRBJ gene drove first-round PCR. TCRdb reprocessed the multiplex PCR reads via MiXCR and lists one record per CDR3 protein. The table includes some 13,000 distinct CDR3 sequences, 47% detected once. The sample here was PBMCs, taken before or after stereotactic body radiation therapy (not recorded which). The origin of the receptors is a donor over 45 with non-small cell lung cancer.

The chain carries TRBV9 and TRBJ2-7; TRBD1 matches 7 bases. Germline V CDR1 and CDR2: SGDLS, YYNGEE. The J segment lost 6 bases and the V segment lost 2 bases, leaving 2 bases of the junction unmatched. The CDR3 consists of 12 residues. DNA of the CDR3: TGTGCCAGCAGCGTCCCAGGGGGCGAGCAGTACTTC. Its translation: CASSVPGGEQYF.

The chain combines TRBV7-9 with TRBJ2-1, with 9 bases aligning to TRBD1. Germline loops: CDR1 SEHNR, CDR2 FQNEAQ (reference sequence). The CDR3 is 16 amino acids. The V gene end was trimmed by 8 bases and the J gene end by 4 bases; junction bases not matched to a gene: 12. CDR3 residues: CASGEGQGEKYNEQFF. The CDR3 DNA sequence: TGTGCCAGCGGAGAGGGACAGGGTGAGAAATACAATGAGCAGTTCTTC.

The chain has TRBV7-9 and TRBJ2-3, with TRBD2 matching 8 bases. Per germline, CDR1 SEHNR and CDR2 FQNEAQ (reference sequence). The CDR3 is 14 residues long. V lost 3 bases to trimming and J lost 4 bases; unmatched junction nucleotides: 3. The CDR3 is CASSLSGSADTQYF. CDR3 nucleotide sequence: TGTGCCAGCAGCTTGAGCGGGAGTGCAGATACGCAGTATTTT.

The chain couples TRBV4-3 to TRBJ2-7; TRBD2 is a possible D gene (5 bases). Germline V gives CDR1 LGHNA, CDR2 YSLEER. V was trimmed by 0 bases and J by 3 bases, leaving 12 bases between them. The CDR3 is made up of 15 amino acids. CDR3 region: CASSQESEGIYEQYF. CDR3 nucleotide sequence: TGCGCCAGCAGCCAAGAATCTGAGGGAATCTACGAGCAGTACTTC.

Only a few counts were recorded for this clonotype. The CDR3 loop is CSARALTSGAYNEQFF. As DNA, the CDR3 is TGCAGTGCTAGAGCCTTGACTAGCGGGGCCTACAATGAGCAGTTCTTC. The rearrangement uses TRBV20-1 and TRBJ2-1; 11 nucleotides match TRBD2. This CDR3 has 16 residues. CDR1 is DFQATT and CDR2 is SNEGSKA in the germline V gene (reference sequence). V dropped 1 base and J dropped 2; count of bases not matched to a gene: 4.

This clonotype occurred many times. The rearrangement links TRBV7-9 to TRBJ2-7; D may match TRBD1 or TRBD2 (5 bases each). The V end was cut by 1 base, the J end by 2 bases, with 15 bases between. CDR3 length equals 16 residues. CDR1 and CDR2 (germline): SEHNR, FQNEAQ (reference sequence). The CDR3 nucleotides are TGTGCCAGCAGCTTAGGTGGGGGTCGAGTTCCCTACGAGCAGTACTTC. Its protein is CASSLGGGRVPYEQYF.

This clonotype is classed as medium-sized. This chain joins TRBV12-3 or TRBV12-4 and TRBJ1-3, with D hard to call. CDR3 size: 11 residues. V was pared by 3 bases and J by 8 bases, with 5 bases between. Here the CDR3 reads CASSFGDTIYF. For the CDR3, the DNA is TGTGCCAGCAGTTTCGGGGACACCATATATTTT.

Of note for this clonotype: With only one base between it and a far larger clone, this is likely a read error. The V gene is TRBV6-6, the J gene TRBJ2-4; D is unresolved. The CDR3 is 17 amino acids. Deletions cut 0 bases from V and 0 bases from J, with 12 bases between. Germline V gene lookup returns CDR1 MNHNY and CDR2 SVGAGI (reference sequence). The CDR3 sequence is CASSYSHNLAAKNIQYF. The CDR3 region has the DNA TGTGCCAGCAGTTACTCGCACAACCTGGCAGCCAAAAACATTCAGTACTTC.

This clonotype was detected many times. The V gene is TRBV9, the J gene TRBJ2-7, with 9 bases fitting TRBD2. CDR1 and CDR2 from the germline V gene are SGDLS and YYNGEE. V lost 1 base and J lost 0; bases outside the gene matches: 5. There are 16 residues in the CDR3. CDR3: CASSVSGGSSSYEQYF. The DNA of the CDR3 is TGTGCCAGCAGCGTAAGCGGGGGGTCGAGCTCCTACGAGCAGTACTTC.

In the case of this clonotype: A far larger clone is one base from this, pointing to a likely read error. CDR3: CASTPSGANVLTF. CDR3 DNA: TGTGCCAGCACGCCATCTGGGGCCAACGTCCTGACTTTC. The chain recombines TRBV6-8 with TRBJ2-6, with D uncertain. The CDR3 contains 13 residues. The germline V and J ends were trimmed by 7 bases and 1 base, with 5 bases remaining between them. From germline, CDR1 is MNHGY and CDR2 SAAAGT.

In the case of this clonotype: A read error is the likely source, as a far larger clone sits one nucleotide away. The CDR3 ends on some other residue instead of the conserved phenylalanine or tryptophan, so this is likely a read error. The J gene is TRBJ2-5, the V gene TRBV6-1, with 8 bases lining up with TRBD2. The J call is in doubt because the DNA end fits TRBJ2-1 better. Germline values: CDR1 MNHNS, CDR2 SASEGT. The CDR3 covers 16 residues. CDR3 DNA sequence: TGTGCCAGCAGTGAAGCGGTTGCGGGGGCGGGAGGTGAGCAGTTCATC. Translating it yields CASSEAVAGAGGEQFI.

This chain uses TRBV18 with TRBJ2-2; D gene uncertain. The germline V gene encodes CDR1 KGHSH and CDR2 LQKENI. The CDR3 runs to 11 residues. Trimming removed 3 bases at V and 7 bases at J, with 3 bases between. CDR3 DNA: TGTGCCAGCTCACCCGACGGGGAGCTGTTTTTT. It codes for CASSPDGELFF.

Comment on this clonotype: The junction departs from the called germline gene at one end, perhaps through a read error. The chain couples TRBV10-3 to TRBJ2-1, with 12 bases identical to TRBD2. The CDR3 runs 19 residues. Germline CDR1 reads ENHRY; CDR2 reads SYGVKD. CDR3 in DNA: TGTGCCAGCGGTGAACTAGGACTAGCGGGAAGGAGCTCCTACAATAAGCAGTTCTTC. Translation gives CASGELGLAGRSSYNKQFF.

This clonotype was detected ten times or more. This chain uses TRBV7-8 with TRBJ2-6, with D perhaps TRBD2 (5 bases). Germline V gives CDR1 SGHVS, CDR2 FQNEAQ. Trimming pared 5 bases from V and 0 bases from J, leaving 11 bases between. This CDR3 is 16 amino acids long. The DNA of the CDR3 is TGTGCCAGCAGCCTGACTAAAGCCTCTGGGGCCAACGTCCTGACTTTC. Translating gives CASSLTKASGANVLTF.

A word on this clonotype: Mismatch with germline at one junction end may stem from a read error. The V call is TRBV29-1, the J call TRBJ1-1; TRBD1 aligns across 8 bases. This CDR3 has 14 residues. Germline CDR1 and CDR2: SQVTM and ANQGSEA. In nucleotides, the CDR3 is TGCAGCTCTAGACAGGGGCCCATGAACACTGAAGATTTATTT. Its protein product is CSSRQGPMNTEDLF.

J is TRBJ2-2 and V is TRBV5-1; TRBD2 might be the D (5 bases). Trimming pared 1 base from V and 6 bases from J, leaving 13 bases between. Germline V lookup: CDR1 SGHRS, CDR2 YFSETQ. The CDR3 totals 15 residues. CDR3 DNA sequence: TGCGCCAGCAGCTTGTTCACTAGTAGTCCCGGGGAGCTGTTTTTT. Protein sequence: CASSLFTSSPGELFF.

Relative to its sample, this clonotype is medium-sized. The rearrangement links TRBV30 to TRBJ1-5; tentative D call: TRBD1 (5 bases). The ends were cut back, 3 bases at V and 1 base at J, with 13 bases in the middle. Germline-derived CDR1 and CDR2 are GTSNPN and SVGIG (reference sequence). The length of the CDR3 is 15 residues. The chain's CDR3 is CAWRIQGGSNQPQHF. For the CDR3, the DNA is TGTGCCTGGAGGATTCAGGGAGGGAGCAATCAGCCCCAGCATTTT.

This clonotype appeared many times. The chain recombines TRBV6-5 with TRBJ1-1; no definite D call. V was trimmed by 2 bases and J by 4 bases, leaving 14 bases between them. Looked up from germline, CDR1 is MNHEY and CDR2 is SVGAGI. This CDR3 spans 15 amino acids. DNA of the CDR3: TGTGCCAGCAGTTACCTCGGTGTGTATGGCACTGAAGCTTTCTTT. It codes for CASSYLGVYGTEAFF.

V gene TRBV6-2 or TRBV6-3 combines with J gene TRBJ1-1, with 11 positions matching TRBD1. J gave up 4 bases and V 6 bases, and 19 bases lay outside the gene matches. Germline V CDR1 and CDR2: MNHEY, SVGEGT. There are 19 residues in the CDR3. The CDR3 sequence: CASRESRWTGGAMRTEAFF. The CDR3 nucleotides read TGTGCCAGCAGGGAGAGTCGGTGGACAGGGGGCGCGATGCGCACTGAAGCTTTCTTT.

This rearrangement joins TRBV19 to TRBJ2-1; TRBD2 aligns across 11 bases. Germline loops: CDR1 LNHDA, CDR2 SQIVND (reference sequence). The CDR3 spans 16 residues. V was pared by 3 bases and J by 5 bases, with 6 bases of the junction left unmatched. The CDR3 nucleotides read TGTGCCAGTAGTATTTGGGCGACTAGCGGGGACAATGAGCAGTTCTTC. Translated: CASSIWATSGDNEQFF. The complete variable domain, with remaining parts taken from reference TRBV19 and TRBJ2-1, reads DGGITQSPKYLFRKEGQNVTLSCEQNLNHDAMYWYRQDPGQGLRLIYYSQIVNDFQKGDIAEGYSVSREKKESFPLTVTSAQKNPTAFYLCASSIWATSGDNEQFFGPGTRLTVL.

This clonotype was recorded many times. V is TRBV25-1 and J is TRBJ1-3, with D tentatively TRBD1 (6 bases). CDR3 length: 14 residues. The V end was cut by 2 bases, the J end by 4 bases, with 9 bases between. Per germline, CDR1 MGHDK and CDR2 SYGVNS. The CDR3 DNA follows: TGTGCCAGCAGTGAAACAGGGACAGGAAACACCATATATTTT. Protein sequence: CASSETGTGNTIYF.

This clonotype was seen many times. The chain links TRBV10-2 to TRBJ2-5, with D possibly called TRBD1 or TRBD2 (5 bases each). The germline gives CDR1 WSHSY, CDR2 SAAADI. The CDR3 length is 14 residues. V gave up 0 bases and J gave up 9 bases, with 14 bases separating them. The CDR3 sequence: CASSESTAGTAQYF. The CDR3 nucleotides read TGCGCCAGCAGTGAGTCGACAGCTGGGACGGCCCAGTACTTC.

J is TRBJ2-3 and V is TRBV24-1; no definite D call. The ends were cut back, 5 bases at V and 0 bases at J, with 5 bases in the middle. Per germline, CDR1 KGHDR and CDR2 SFDVKD. This CDR3 has 13 residues. The CDR3 sequence is CATSAPSTDTQYF. CDR3 nucleotide sequence: TGTGCCACCAGTGCCCCTAGCACAGATACGCAGTATTTT.